This TCR beta chain was found in a study of human T cells and chemical hapten exposure. This sample's time point: patch test 1, 2 weeks after DPC sensitization. The treatment here: therapeutic diphenylcyclopropenone sensitization with weekly scalp DPC. TCRdb analysed the RACE reads with MiXCR anew, one entry per CDR3 protein. The sample includes around 74,000 distinct CDR3 sequences, approximately 35% of them seen just once. The CDR3 runs 13 residues. Germline V CDR1 and CDR2: MNHEY, SVGAGI. Trimming stripped 6 bases from V and 1 base from J, with 8 bases between. In its sample, this clonotype ranks as medium-sized.

Sequenced here: whole blood, sampled in connection with sensitization to the hapten diphenylcyclopropenone (DPC). The source of this sequence is a middle-aged man with alopecia areata. Some clones in this sample may be carry-over from other donors' samples. The chain combines TRBV6-5 with TRBJ2-3; D is uncertain. The DNA for the CDR3 is TGTGCCAGCAGCCTCGGTGGCACAGATACGCAGTATTTT. Encoded protein: CASSLGGTDTQYF.